Listed here are 10 T cell receptor beta chains from one sample, sequenced in a study of cytomegalovirus exposure and HLA in healthy donors. Use of 60 Vbeta and 13 Jbeta primers characterized the PCR. Clones were sequenced by immunoSEQ multiplex PCR, and TCRdb holds only the in-frame ones, with some missing. The data show approximately 150,000 clones, 82% seen once. The sample consisted of PBMCs. All receptors come from a male donor in good health and CMV-seronegative.

Written as DNA, the CDR3 is TGTGCCAGTAGTTGGGGCGGCGGGAGGGAGACCCAGTACTTC. Translated, it gives CASSWGGGRETQYF. The chain has TRBV19 and TRBJ2-5, with TRBD2 matching 8 bases. CDR3 size: 14 residues. The germline V gene encodes CDR1 LNHDA and CDR2 SQIVND (reference sequence). V lost 5 bases to trimming and J lost 5 bases; unmatched junction nucleotides: 7.

J is TRBJ2-5 and V is TRBV21-1; TRBD2 reflects the table's D call only, with no check against the DNA. TRBV21-1 counts as a pseudogene. The CDR3 has 16 amino acids. The chain's CDR3 is CASSRTSGREDETQYF. CDR3 DNA sequence: TGTGCCAGCAGCAGGACTAGCGGGAGGGAGGATGAGACCCAGTACTTC.

The DNA for the CDR3 is TGTGCCAGCAGCTCAGGGACATTGAACACTGAAGCTTTCTTT. Residues: CASSSGTLNTEAFF. The gene calls are TRBV9 and TRBJ1-1; perhaps TRBD1 as D (6 bases). CDR1 SGDLS and CDR2 YYNGEE come from the germline V gene. V lost 4 bases, J lost 0 bases, and 10 bases lay in between. The CDR3 contains 14 residues.

V gene TRBV6-5 combines with J gene TRBJ1-5; 7 bases line up with TRBD1. CDR3 length: 15 residues. The germline gives CDR1 MNHEY, CDR2 SVGAGI. Losses at the gene ends were 8 bases for V and 3 bases for J; bases not matched to a gene: 10. The CDR3: CASRRTGGVNQPQHF. The CDR3 region has the DNA TGTGCCAGCCGCCGGACAGGTGGGGTCAATCAGCCCCAGCATTTT.

This clone has only a few counts. In the same sample, other DNA sequences code for this CDR3. The chain carries TRBV7-2 and TRBJ2-7, with unresolved D. The CDR3 consists of 11 residues. Trimming cost V 2 bases and J 3 bases, with 2 bases left between them. The germline CDR1 and CDR2 sequences are SGHTA and FQGNSA. The CDR3 nucleotides are TGTGCCAGCAGCTTATACTACGAGCAGTACTTC. The encoded protein is CASSLYYEQYF.

This rearrangement joins TRBV5-5 to TRBJ1-2, with 8 bases matching TRBD1. The CDR3 is made up of 15 amino acids. V shed 1 base, J shed 4 bases, and the junction held 6 bases outside the gene matches. The germline V gene encodes CDR1 SGHKS and CDR2 YYEKEE (reference sequence). The CDR3 reads CASSLSSGQVYGYTF. The CDR3 DNA is TGTGCCAGCAGCTTGTCCTCGGGACAGGTCTATGGCTACACCTTC. The variable domain in full, with the rest retrieved from reference TRBV5-5 and TRBJ1-2, is DAGVTQSPTHLIKTRGQQVTLRCSPISGHKSVSWYQQVLGQGPQFIFQYYEKEERGRGNFPDRFSARQFPNYSSELNVNALLLGDSALYLCASSLSSGQVYGYTFGSGTRLTVV.

This CDR3 reads CASSVWADEQFF. CDR3 coding DNA: TGTGCCAGCAGTGTTTGGGCCGATGAGCAGTTCTTC. The J gene is TRBJ2-1, the V gene TRBV6-1; no reliable D call. Per the germline V gene, CDR1 is MNHNS and CDR2 is SASEGT. Between the trimmed V and J ends, which lost 4 bases and 8 bases, there was a span of 9 bases. The CDR3 sequence is 12 residues long.

The V gene is TRBV5-1, the J gene TRBJ2-7, with D unclear. CDR3 length equals 12 residues. Germline loops: CDR1 SGHRS, CDR2 YFSETQ. V was cut by 3 bases and J by 2 bases, with 6 bases left in between. The DNA for the CDR3 is TGCGCCAGCAGCTCTACTGCCTACGAGCAGTACTTC. Its translation: CASSSTAYEQYF.

This clone has a single count. This rearrangement joins TRBV9 to TRBJ1-4, with 8 bases lining up with TRBD1. Germline V gene data show CDR1 as SGDLS and CDR2 as YYNGEE. V lost 4 bases to trimming and J lost 7 bases; unmatched junction nucleotides: 9. This CDR3 region has 15 residues. For the CDR3, the DNA is TGTGCCAGCAGCTCCAACCAGGGGGCCGTTGAAAAACTGTTTTTT. Amino acid sequence: CASSSNQGAVEKLFF.

This clone was found once. This rearrangement joins TRBV5-1 to TRBJ2-1; D might be TRBD1 (6 bases). The CDR3 is made up of 19 amino acids. Germline assignment: CDR1 SGHRS and CDR2 YFSETQ. The germline V and J ends were trimmed by 0 bases and 7 bases, with 26 bases remaining between them. The CDR3 DNA sequence: TGCGCCAGCAGCTTGGTAGGGCAGGGGCTACCCTCCAGAGAGAATGAGCAGTTCTTC. It yields the protein CASSLVGQGLPSRENEQFF.